A selection of T cell receptor beta chains follows, all from one sample in a study of glioma-infiltrating T cells after dendritic cell vaccination. TCRdb's table, derived via immunoSEQ multiplex PCR, lists solely in-frame clones and lacks some. The table shows roughly 38,000 clones, with approximately 82% occurring only once. Here the sequenced sample was blood, taken before dendritic cell vaccination. These receptors were obtained from a human donor with glioblastoma. Each CDR3 is given with its conserved first and last residue. Fields, in order: J gene, V gene, D gene, clone size, CDR3 DNA, CDR3 protein. The D gene is left open where the match is weak. Not every row has a clone size; where given, it reads once, few, many or a size class.

J: TRBJ2-5; V: TRBV4-2; D: TRBD2; size: once; DNA: TGTGCCAGCAGCCAAATCGGACTAGCGGGGGCCGTCTACCAAGAGACCCAGTACTTC; CDR3: CASSQIGLAGAVYQETQYF
J: TRBJ2-3; V: TRBV5-1; D: -; size: -; DNA: TGCGCCAGCAGCTATAGCGCAGGGGCCTTCACAGATACGCAGTATTTT; CDR3: CASSYSAGAFTDTQYF
J: TRBJ2-5; V: TRBV19; D: TRBD2; size: few; DNA: TGTGCCAACCCCTCAGATAGCGGGGAGGAGACCCAGTACTTC; CDR3: CANPSDSGEETQYF
J: TRBJ2-2; V: TRBV4-1; D: TRBD2; size: few; DNA: TGCGCCAGCAGTCCCGGACTAGCGGGGGCGGGGGAGCTGTTTTTT; CDR3: CASSPGLAGAGELFF
J: TRBJ2-2; V: TRBV7-9; D: TRBD2; size: -; DNA: TGTGCCAGCAGCCGGACTAGCGGGGGGGCGAACACCGGGGAGCTGTTTTTT; CDR3: CASSRTSGGANTGELFF
J: TRBJ1-1; V: TRBV9; D: -; size: -; DNA: TGTGCCAGCAGCGTAGGGGCGGGGTCAGCTGAAGCTTTCTTT; CDR3: CASSVGAGSAEAFF
J: TRBJ2-5; V: TRBV29-1; D: TRBD1; size: -; DNA: TGCAGCGTACGGACAGGGCGGCAGACCCAGTACTTC; CDR3: CSVRTGRQTQYF
J: TRBJ2-3; V: TRBV7-6; D: TRBD2; size: once; DNA: TGTGCCAGCAGCTTAGTTCTAGCGGGAAGCACAGATACGCAGTATTTT; CDR3: CASSLVLAGSTDTQYF
J: TRBJ1-6; V: TRBV5-5; D: TRBD1; size: few; DNA: TGTGCCAGCAGCCCCCGGTTGGGACAGCTTAATTCACCCCTCCACTTT; CDR3: CASSPRLGQLNSPLHF
J: TRBJ2-7; V: TRBV27; D: TRBD1; size: -; DNA: TGTGCCAGCAGTTTATCCGGACAGGGATGGCAGTACTTC; CDR3: CASSLSGQGWQYF
J: TRBJ1-3; V: TRBV13; D: TRBD1; size: -; DNA: TGTGCCAGCAGCTTAGCTCCCGGGACAGGGGGAAACACCATATATTTT; CDR3: CASSLAPGTGGNTIYF
J: TRBJ1-5; V: TRBV7-9; D: -; size: -; DNA: TGTGCCAGCAGCCCCGACAGGATTGGATACCAGCCCCAGCATTTT; CDR3: CASSPDRIGYQPQHF
J: TRBJ1-4; V: TRBV6-5; D: -; size: -; DNA: TGTGCCAGCACCCGCACTCCAGGTCTAAGCGAAAAACTGTTTTTT; CDR3: CASTRTPGLSEKLFF
J: TRBJ2-5; V: TRBV2; D: -; size: -; DNA: TGTGCCAGCAGTCCCGGCCTCGGTAGTGGGGCGGTGGAGACCCAGTACTTC; CDR3: CASSPGLGSGAVETQYF
J: TRBJ2-6; V: TRBV29-1; D: -; size: few; DNA: TGCAGCGCGATTTTACAGGACTCTGGGGCCAACGTCCTGACTTTC; CDR3: CSAILQDSGANVLTF
J: TRBJ2-2; V: TRBV23-1; D: -; size: few; DNA: TGCGCCAGCAGTCATCGGAGCGGGACCGGGGAGCTGTTTTTT; CDR3: CASSHRSGTGELFF
J: TRBJ1-2; V: TRBV11-2; D: -; size: -; DNA: TGTGCCAGCAGAGGGGTCAACTATGGCTACACCTTC; CDR3: CASRGVNYGYTF
J: TRBJ2-7; V: TRBV6-1; D: TRBD2; size: -; DNA: TGTGCCGGCGGGGGGGGTGGGGCCTGGGCCTACGAGCAGTACTTC; CDR3: CAGGGGGAWAYEQYF
J: TRBJ1-5; V: TRBV27; D: -; size: -; DNA: TGTGCCAGCCAGCCGGGGGGCGAGTCTAATCAGCCCCAGCATTTT; CDR3: CASQPGGESNQPQHF
J: TRBJ2-3; V: TRBV5-6; D: -; size: -; DNA: TGTGCCAGCAGCTTGGGAGGGATCGGGCCCACAGATACGCAGTATTTT; CDR3: CASSLGGIGPTDTQYF
J: TRBJ1-2; V: TRBV29-1; D: TRBD1; size: -; DNA: TGCAGCGTTGACACGGGACAGGGAAAAGGCTACACCTTC; CDR3: CSVDTGQGKGYTF
J: TRBJ2-4; V: TRBV19; D: TRBD1; size: -; DNA: TGTGCCAGTAGTATGGCCCTACAGGGGTTAGCCAAAAACATTCAGTACTTC; CDR3: CASSMALQGLAKNIQYF
J: TRBJ2-3; V: TRBV19; D: -; size: -; DNA: TGTGCCAGTAGTAATACAGGGACAGATACGCAGTATTTT; CDR3: CASSNTGTDTQYF
J: TRBJ2-1; V: TRBV6-4; D: -; size: -; DNA: TGTGCCAGCAGTAGCGGTGGTGGTAGCGATGAGCAGTTCTTC; CDR3: CASSSGGGSDEQFF